Below are 9 T cell receptor beta chains sequenced from a single sample in a study of post-analysis software for immune sequencing data. Unique molecular identifiers had been added to the TCR beta cDNA libraries. From the PCR reads, TCRdb called clonotypes with MiXCR, one entry per CDR3 protein. The profile shows roughly 800,000 distinct CDR3 sequences, more than 45% of them singletons. No antigen is known for these receptors. Study findings and constraints: Among roughly five TRBV segments more frequent in patients than controls were TRBV5-6, TRBV5-1 and TRBV20-1.

The sequenced sample was blood. The receptors were gathered from a girl aged 10-17 years with multiple sclerosis.

This clonotype appeared a single time. This chain joins TRBV4-3 and TRBJ2-4; D possibly uses TRBD1 or TRBD2 (6 bases each). The assigned J gene may be wrong: the sequence end matches TRBJ2-5 better. This CDR3 has 17 residues. CDR1 is LGHNA, CDR2 YSLEER, per germline. The CDR3, as DNA: TGCGCCAGCAGCCCGGGGCTCGGAGGGGGGTTCAAAGAGACCCAGTACTTC. Translating gives CASSPGLGGGFKETQYF.

This clonotype has just one count. CDR3 in DNA: TGTGCCAGCAGCCGTTCACTAGCGGGAGGGAGCGTTGGGTACGAGCAGTACTTC. Encoded protein: CASSRSLAGGSVGYEQYF. The chain links TRBV7-2 to TRBJ2-4; 13 bases are shared with TRBD2. Judging by the DNA end, TRBJ2-7 fits better; the J call may be wrong. The CDR3 runs to 18 residues. Germline V gene lookup returns CDR1 SGHTA and CDR2 FQGNSA.

V is TRBV20-1 and J is TRBJ1-2; 10 nucleotides agree with TRBD1. The CDR3 has 14 residues. The trim removed 6 bases at V and 6 bases at J, leaving 10 bases unmatched. Germline lookup yields CDR1 DFQATT and CDR2 SNEGSKA (reference sequence). Here the CDR3 DNA reads TGCAGTGCCTACCCGGGGGACAGGGGACATGGCTACACCTTC. Translated, it gives CSAYPGDRGHGYTF.

V gene TRBV7-9 combines with J gene TRBJ2-2; D gene ambiguous. The germline CDR1 and CDR2 sequences are SEHNR and FQNEAQ (reference sequence). The ends were cut back, 3 bases at V and 4 bases at J, with 12 bases in the middle. This CDR3 region has 15 residues. The CDR3 DNA is TGTGCCAGCAGCTTTGATGCTCACACCACCGGGGAGCTGTTTTTT. Its protein is CASSFDAHTTGELFF. The entire variable domain, with the rest obtained from reference TRBV7-9 and TRBJ2-2, is as follows: DTGVSQNPRHKITKRGQNVTFRCDPISEHNRLYWYRQTLGQGPEFLTYFQNEAQLEKSRLLSDRFSAERPKGSFSTLEIQRTEQGDSAMYLCASSFDAHTTGELFFGEGSRLTVL.

A note on this clonotype: A junction end diverges from the germline sequence, so it may reflect a read error. The CDR3 loop reads CASSLAGGWGDTQYF. The CDR3, as DNA: TGTGCCAGCAGCCTAGCCGGAGGGTGGGGAGATACGCAGTATTTT. This chain uses TRBV7-8 with TRBJ2-3; weak D call: TRBD2 (6 bases). The CDR3 is 15 residues long. Germline CDR1 reads SGHVS; CDR2 reads FQNEAQ.

This clonotype was seen only a few times. The CDR3 spells CASSLDSTYNEQFF. Here the CDR3 DNA reads TGCGCCAGCAGCTTGGACAGCACCTACAATGAGCAGTTCTTC. The genes are TRBV5-1 and TRBJ2-1; D gene ambiguous. Germline V gives CDR1 SGHRS, CDR2 YFSETQ. The CDR3 runs 14 residues. Trimming took 0 bases from V and 2 from J, leaving 6 bases between them.

This clonotype showed up just once. The chain links TRBV20-1 to TRBJ2-3; D assignment may be TRBD1 or TRBD2 (5 bases each). Germline V gene lookup returns CDR1 DFQATT and CDR2 SNEGSKA (reference sequence). V was cut by 0 bases and J by 2 bases, with 12 bases left in between. The CDR3 consists of 15 residues. The CDR3 DNA sequence: TGCAGTGCTAGAGATCCGGGGCGGAACACAGATACGCAGTATTTT. Encoded protein: CSARDPGRNTDTQYF.

V and J are TRBV24-1 and TRBJ1-5, with D possibly matching TRBD1 (6 bases). This CDR3 has 17 amino acids. V was shortened by 3 bases and J by 5 bases, with 19 bases between the two germline ends. Germline values: CDR1 KGHDR, CDR2 SFDVKD. CDR3 amino acids: CATSDGNQGWGYQPQHF. The CDR3 DNA reads TGTGCCACCAGTGATGGTAATCAGGGGTGGGGGTATCAGCCCCAGCATTTT.

This clonotype was counted a few times. A read error may explain this, as a much larger clone is one base away. The chain is built from TRBV6-6 and TRBJ2-5, with a weak D call TRBD2 (7 bases). The germline V and J ends were trimmed by 6 bases and 4 bases, with 15 bases remaining between them. From germline, CDR1 is MNHNY and CDR2 SVGAGI (reference sequence). CDR3 length equals 14 residues. In DNA, the CDR3 is TGTGCCAGCAGATGCGGGGGAGGGGGAGAGACCCAGTACTTC. This encodes CASRCGGGGETQYF.